What follows are 9 T cell receptor beta chains derived from one specimen sequenced in a study of T-cell memory formation after mild COVID-19. MiXCR was run by TCRdb on the 5' RACE reads, yielding one entry per CDR3 protein. Among 250,000 to 300,000 distinct CDR3 sequences listed, about a sixth were seen once. The sample taken for sequencing was PBMCs or a T cell subset sorted from them (not recorded which). These TCRs come from a man younger than 35 who had mild COVID-19 (a few samples of this study predate the infection). Cell type and time point are not known.

The table lists this clonotype with a few counts. The chain employs TRBV29-1 and TRBJ1-2, with 9 bases identical to TRBD1. CDR1 and CDR2 (germline): SQVTM, ANQGSEA. The CDR3 spans 13 residues. Trimming took 7 bases from V and 5 from J; bases not matched to a gene: 8. The CDR3 spells CSDRQGEDYGYTF. The DNA of the CDR3 is TGCAGCGACCGACAGGGGGAAGATTATGGCTACACCTTC.

The V and J genes are TRBV2 and TRBJ2-1, with D possibly being TRBD1 or TRBD2 (5 bases each). The CDR3 covers 16 residues. Germline loops: CDR1 SNHLY, CDR2 FYNNEI. V gave up 7 bases and J gave up 3 bases, with 19 bases separating them. CDR3 protein: CASTGSGTTFYNEQFF. CDR3 coding DNA: TGTGCCAGCACGGGGTCCGGGACGACTTTCTACAATGAGCAGTTCTTC.

This clonotype was counted many times. The CDR3 bases are TGCGCCAGCAGCTTGGCGGACCCGGGACAGGGCGCTGAAGCTTTCTTT. Protein: CASSLADPGQGAEAFF. The chain combines TRBV5-1 with TRBJ1-1; 9 nucleotides agree with TRBD1. The CDR3 sequence is 16 residues long. Germline V lookup: CDR1 SGHRS, CDR2 YFSETQ. J lost 6 bases, V lost 0 bases, and 9 bases had no gene match.

CDR3: CASSLEAGFLHF. The CDR3 bases are TGTGCCAGCAGCTTAGAAGCAGGGTTTCTCCACTTT. The rearrangement links TRBV7-8 to TRBJ1-6; D might be TRBD1 (5 bases). The CDR3 has 12 amino acids. CDR1 and CDR2 from the germline V gene are SGHVS and FQNEAQ. V gave up 1 base and J gave up 16 bases, with 11 bases separating them.

This chain uses TRBV28 with TRBJ1-2; 8 positions match TRBD1. CDR3 size: 14 residues. V lost 6 bases and J lost 2; bases outside the gene matches: 5. CDR1 and CDR2 (germline): MDHEN, SYDVKM. The CDR3 sequence: CASRRQGRNYGYTF. The CDR3 DNA reads TGTGCCAGCAGGAGACAGGGGCGAAACTATGGCTACACCTTC.

The J gene is TRBJ2-5, the V gene TRBV5-1, with TRBD2 matching 16 bases. The CDR3 loop spans 19 amino acids. Trimming at V came to 3 bases and at J to 3 bases, leaving 11 bases not matched to a gene. Germline V gives CDR1 SGHRS, CDR2 YFSETQ. The CDR3 DNA sequence: TGCGCCAGCAGCTACCTTCCTACCGGGACTAGCGGGGGGGAAGAGACCCAGTACTTC. It translates to CASSYLPTGTSGGEETQYF. The full variable domain, in which reference TRBV5-1 and TRBJ2-5 provide the parts outside the CDR3, is KAGVTQTPRYLIKTRGQQVTLSCSPISGHRSVSWYQQTPGQGLQFLFEYFSETQRNKGNFPGRFSGRQFSNSRSEMNVSTLELGDSALYLCASSYLPTGTSGGEETQYFGPGTRLLVL.

The rearrangement links TRBV4-3 to TRBJ2-3, with D possibly TRBD2 on 7 matching bases. V lost 0 bases, J lost 1 base, and 11 bases lay in between. Germline CDR1 reads LGHNA; CDR2 reads YSLEER. CDR3 length equals 16 residues. The CDR3 here is CASSQDKGGGTDTQYF. DNA for the CDR3: TGCGCCAGCAGCCAAGATAAGGGGGGGGGCACAGATACGCAGTATTTT.

The chain uses TRBV7-9 and TRBJ2-7; 10 bases line up with TRBD2. From germline, CDR1 is SEHNR and CDR2 FQNEAQ (reference sequence). The CDR3 contains 13 residues. Unmatched junction bases numbered 3, after V lost 5 bases and J lost 5 bases. CDR3 coding DNA: TGTGCCAGCAGCCCCGGGACTAGCGACGAGCAGTACTTC. Translated: CASSPGTSDEQYF. Looking up the rest from reference TRBV7-9 and TRBJ2-7 gives the full variable domain: DTGVSQNPRHKITKRGQNVTFRCDPISEHNRLYWYRQTLGQGPEFLTYFQNEAQLEKSRLLSDRFSAERPKGSFSTLEIQRTEQGDSAMYLCASSPGTSDEQYFGPGTRLTVT.

V usage is TRBV5-1 and J usage is TRBJ2-1; D is possibly TRBD1 (6 bases). CDR3 length: 16 amino acids. The germline V gene encodes CDR1 SGHRS and CDR2 YFSETQ. Trimming removed 2 bases from V and 6 bases from J, with 18 bases in between. The CDR3 loop reads CASSFAPRDTSNEQFF. CDR3 DNA sequence: TGCGCCAGCAGCTTCGCCCCCCGGGACACGTCCAATGAGCAGTTCTTC.